This entry features one T cell receptor (beta chain) sequence. Then a second PCR, running about 6 to 12 cycles, was carried out with a sample-barcoded 5' primer and a J-beta primer mix. TCRdb re-called the 5' RACE reads with MiXCR, one entry per CDR3 protein. This sample has about 1.4 million distinct CDR3 sequences; roughly 59% occur once, and the top ten carry roughly 6.3%. The sample is drawn from a study of blood T cells in healthy people across ages. The CDR3 length is 17 residues. Germline values: CDR1 SQVTM, CDR2 ANQGSEA. This sequence was found in a man between 18 and 29 years old in good health. J is TRBJ2-5 and V is TRBV29-1, with 9 bases matching TRBD1. The J call could be wrong; TRBJ2-7 is a better fit for the DNA end. Sequences were obtained from blood. Written as DNA, the CDR3 is TGCAGCGTTGAGAGAAGACGTGGGGGGACAGGGAGCCACGAGCAGTACTTC. Protein: CSVERRRGGTGSHEQYF.